Each of the 13 T cell receptor beta chains below was sequenced from the same sample in a study of blood T cells in healthy people across ages (dated by TCRdb to 2014 to 2015). Libraries came from 5' RACE. Sequencing was carried out with an Illumina HiSeq 2500. A second PCR of roughly 6 to 11 cycles was performed with a sample-barcoded 5' primer and a J-beta primer mix. TCRdb passed the public sequencing reads through fastp at Q25 and MiXCR, retaining productive beta sequences. For every CDR3 protein sequence, its rows merge into one entry that carries the most common genes and DNA. The table for this sample lists 1,100,000 or so distinct CDR3 sequences; 35% to 50% of them were counted only once. Together, the top ten hold 18% of the sample. Sequenced input: blood. Every receptor here comes from a woman aged 60 to 75 in good health.

This chain connects TRBV29-1 to TRBJ2-7, with D tentatively TRBD1 or TRBD2 (5 bases each). CDR3 length: 13 amino acids. Trimming took off 7 bases at V and 3 bases at J, with 16 bases between the two ends. Germline loops: CDR1 SQVTM, CDR2 ANQGSEA. CDR3 nucleotides: TGCAGCGCTAGGGGCAGCGGATGCTACGAGCAGTACTTC. Translation: CSARGSGCYEQYF.

This clonotype was recorded many times. This sequence joins TRBV29-1 and TRBJ2-1, with a possible D match to TRBD2 (6 bases). V dropped 7 bases and J dropped 7 bases, with 11 bases sitting between them. CDR3 length: 11 amino acids. The V gene's germline CDR1 is SQVTM and CDR2 ANQGSEA. CDR3 loop: CSARTTNEQFF. The CDR3, as DNA: TGCAGCGCCCGGACTACAAATGAGCAGTTCTTC.

In regard to this clonotype: A read error may account for a junction end that differs from germline. This rearrangement joins TRBV7-2 to TRBJ2-1; D remains unclear. The CDR3 totals 13 residues. The germline V gene has CDR1 SGHTA and CDR2 FQGNSA. The CDR3 DNA reads as TGTGCCAGCAGCCAACGAACTAACAATGGGCAGTTCTTC. Residues: CASSQRTNNGQFF.

J is TRBJ1-1 and V is TRBV7-8; 7 positions agree with TRBD1. The germline gives CDR1 SGHVS, CDR2 FQNEAQ. The trim removed 5 bases at V and 4 bases at J, leaving 7 bases unmatched. The CDR3 runs 14 residues. CDR3 loop: CASSPRQGFTEAFF. The CDR3 nucleotides are TGTGCCAGCAGCCCCCGACAGGGATTCACTGAAGCTTTCTTT.

J is TRBJ2-1 and V is TRBV20-1; D is unresolved. V lost 2 bases and J lost 10, with 12 bases in between. CDR3 length: 12 amino acids. Germline CDR1 and CDR2: DFQATT and SNEGSKA (reference sequence). CDR3 nucleotides: TGCAGTGCTAGAAGGGTTTTACCCGAGCAGTTCTTC. Translation: CSARRVLPEQFF.

The chain employs TRBV20-1 and TRBJ1-2, with a weak D call TRBD1 (6 bases). Germline CDR1 reads DFQATT; CDR2 reads SNEGSKA (reference sequence). This CDR3 region has 13 residues. The V and J ends lost 0 bases and 6 bases respectively, with 11 bases between them. The DNA of the CDR3 is TGCAGTGCTAGAGAGGGGGCGCATAATGGCTACACCTTC. Translated, it gives CSAREGAHNGYTF.

CDR3 amino acids: CASSSIITTASGYGYTF. Here the CDR3 DNA reads TGTGCCAGCAGTTCAATAATAACGACAGCTTCGGGCTATGGCTACACCTTC. The chain links TRBV6-5 to TRBJ1-2; TRBD1 might be the D (5 bases). The CDR3 has 17 residues. V lost 4 bases and J 4 bases, leaving 22 bases between the germline ends. Per the germline V gene, CDR1 is MNHEY and CDR2 is SVGAGI.

This chain uses TRBV6-5 with TRBJ2-1; 11 nucleotides align to TRBD2. Germline CDR1 is MNHEY and CDR2 is SVGAGI. This CDR3 has 16 amino acids. V gave up 0 bases and J gave up 7 bases; unmatched junction bases: 5. CDR3 DNA: TGTGCCAGCAGTTACTCGATAGCGGGAGGGCAAAATGAGCAGTTCTTC. It is translated as CASSYSIAGGQNEQFF.

This chain links TRBV3-1 with TRBJ1-4; TRBD1 matches 8 bases. CDR1 and CDR2 (germline): LGHDT, YNNKEL (reference sequence). The CDR3 totals 16 residues. Unmatched junction bases numbered 5, after V lost 0 bases and J lost 5 bases. The CDR3 reads CASSQDGQGPNEKLFF. In nucleotides, the CDR3 is TGTGCCAGCAGCCAAGACGGACAGGGACCCAATGAAAAACTGTTTTTT.

The gene calls are TRBV2 and TRBJ2-1; D not certain. The CDR3 has 12 amino acids. CDR1 is SNHLY and CDR2 is FYNNEI in the germline V gene. V was shortened by 7 bases and J by 9 bases, with 13 bases between the two germline ends. DNA of the CDR3: TGTGCCAGCACAGGAGTCGTTGGTGAGCAGTTCTTC. Protein: CASTGVVGEQFF.

This clonotype appeared a few times. This sequence joins TRBV20-1 and TRBJ2-7; D remains ambiguous. V lost 3 bases and J 3 bases, leaving 12 bases between the germline ends. This CDR3 spans 13 amino acids. CDR1 and CDR2 from the germline V gene are DFQATT and SNEGSKA (reference sequence). The CDR3: CSASLLTDYEQYF. CDR3 DNA sequence: TGCAGTGCTAGTCTTTTGACTGACTACGAGCAGTACTTC.

In this sample, this clonotype turned up a few times. This chain connects TRBV4-2 to TRBJ1-4; D ambiguous. There are 16 residues in the CDR3. CDR1 is LGHNA, CDR2 YNFKEQ, per germline. Trimming pared 0 bases from V and 2 bases from J, leaving 10 bases between. CDR3: CASSQDSAGTNEKLFF. In DNA, the CDR3 is TGTGCCAGCAGCCAAGATTCGGCGGGGACTAATGAAAAACTGTTTTTT.

This rearrangement joins TRBV11-2 to TRBJ2-4, with D possibly matching TRBD1 (5 bases). The assigned J gene may be wrong: the sequence end matches TRBJ2-7 better. The CDR3 is 14 amino acids. Germline CDR1 and CDR2: SGHAT and FQNNGV. The CDR3 DNA is TGTGCCAGCAGCTCGACAGTGCGGTCCTACGAGCAGTACTTC. This codes for CASSSTVRSYEQYF.